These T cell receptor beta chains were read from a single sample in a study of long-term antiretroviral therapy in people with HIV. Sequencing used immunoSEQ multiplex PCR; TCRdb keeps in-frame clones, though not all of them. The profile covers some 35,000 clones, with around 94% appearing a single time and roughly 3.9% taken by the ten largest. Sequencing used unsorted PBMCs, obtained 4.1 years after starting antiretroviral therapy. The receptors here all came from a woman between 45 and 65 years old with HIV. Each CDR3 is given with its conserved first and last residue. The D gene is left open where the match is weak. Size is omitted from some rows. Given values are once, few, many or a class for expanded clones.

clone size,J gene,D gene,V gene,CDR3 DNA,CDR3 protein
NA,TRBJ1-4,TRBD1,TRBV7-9,TGTGCCAGCAGCTCAACAGGGGTCGGGGAAAAACTGTTTTTT,CASSSTGVGEKLFF
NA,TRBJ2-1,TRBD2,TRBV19,TGTGCCAGTAGTCTCTCAGCGGGGGGTTGGAATGAGCAGTTCTTC,CASSLSAGGWNEQFF
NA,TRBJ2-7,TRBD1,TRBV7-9,TGTGCCAGCAGTCATACTGACAGGGTCGAGCAGTACTTC,CASSHTDRVEQYF
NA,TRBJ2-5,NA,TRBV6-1,TGTGCCAGCGATCCCGGGGGGCAGGGGGAGACCCAGTACTTC,CASDPGGQGETQYF
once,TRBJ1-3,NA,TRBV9,TGTGCCAGCAGCGTAGAACAGGGAGGGAGTGGAAACACCATATATTTT,CASSVEQGGSGNTIYF
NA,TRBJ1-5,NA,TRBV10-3,TGTGCCATCAGTGAACACCGACCGGGTCTTAGCAATCAGCCCCAGCATTTT,CAISEHRPGLSNQPQHF
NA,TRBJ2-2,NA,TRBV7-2,TGTGCCAGCAGCTTAGCAGGGCACGGGGAGCTGTTTTTT,CASSLAGHGELFF
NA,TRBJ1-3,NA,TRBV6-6,TGTGCCAGCAGGGCGGGGGATCTTTTTTCTGGAAACACCATATATTTT,CASRAGDLFSGNTIYF
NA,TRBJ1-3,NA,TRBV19,TGTGCCAGTAGTATTGGACTTTCAAGCTCTGGAAACACCATATATTTT,CASSIGLSSSGNTIYF
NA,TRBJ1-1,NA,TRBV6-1,TGTGCCAGCAGTGAGGTTCGGACTCTGAACACTGAAGCTTTCTTT,CASSEVRTLNTEAFF
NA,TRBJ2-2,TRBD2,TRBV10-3,TGTGCCATCGGATCCGGGACTAGTGCGAACACCGGGGAGCTGTTTTTT,CAIGSGTSANTGELFF
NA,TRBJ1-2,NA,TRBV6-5,TGTGCCAGCAGTTACAAAAACAGGGTTGAGGAAGGCTACACCTTC,CASSYKNRVEEGYTF
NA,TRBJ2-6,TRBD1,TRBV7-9,TGTGCCAGCAGCTTGGTGACAGGGGGCTCTGGGGCCAACGTCCTGACTTTC,CASSLVTGGSGANVLTF
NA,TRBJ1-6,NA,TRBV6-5,TGTGCCAGCAGCACCGCCCGGCCCTATAATTCACCCCTCCACTTT,CASSTARPYNSPLHF
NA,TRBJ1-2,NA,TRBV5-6,TGTGCCAGCAGCCCAGTCGGGGGACCTTATGGCTACACCTTC,CASSPVGGPYGYTF
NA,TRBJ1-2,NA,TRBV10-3,TGTGCCATCAGTGCGCAGGGTGGCTACACCTTC,CAISAQGGYTF
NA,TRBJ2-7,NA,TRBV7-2,TGTGCCAGCAGCTTACTCGGGACGACTGACGAGCAGTACTTC,CASSLLGTTDEQYF
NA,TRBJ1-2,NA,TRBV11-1,TGTGCCAGCAGCGTGAACAGTAACTATGGCTACACCTTC,CASSVNSNYGYTF
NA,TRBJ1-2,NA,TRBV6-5,TGTGCCAGCAGTTACTCGGATAACTATGGCTACACCTTC,CASSYSDNYGYTF
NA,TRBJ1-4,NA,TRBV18,TGTGCCAGCTCACCCTGGATGACCGGCTCGACAACTAATGAAAAACTGTTTTTT,CASSPWMTGSTTNEKLFF
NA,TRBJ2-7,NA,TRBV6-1,TGTGCCAGCTCGGGGCAGGGATGGTTTGGCTTC,CASSGQGWFGF
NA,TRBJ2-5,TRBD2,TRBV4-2,TGTGCCAGCAGCCAAGATAGCAGCGGGGCTAGCCAAGAGACCCAGTACTTC,CASSQDSSGASQETQYF
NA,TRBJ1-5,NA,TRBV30,TGTGCCTGGAGCACACAGGGAGATCAGCCCCAGCATTTT,CAWSTQGDQPQHF
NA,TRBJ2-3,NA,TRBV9,TGTGCCAGCACCCGAACTCCCAGCTTCACAGATACGCAGTATTTT,CASTRTPSFTDTQYF
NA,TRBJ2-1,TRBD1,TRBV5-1,TGCGCCAGCAGCTTGGAAGGGGTACAGGGGGCCTCCTCGTACAATGAGCAGTTCTTC,CASSLEGVQGASSYNEQFF
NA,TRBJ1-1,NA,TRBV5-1,TGCGCCAGCAGTCCAACCGCAGGGGCGGTGGACACTGAAGCTTTCTTT,CASSPTAGAVDTEAFF
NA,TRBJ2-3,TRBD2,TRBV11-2,TGTGCCAGCAGCTGGGGACTAGCGGTTAGCACAGATACGCAGTATTTT,CASSWGLAVSTDTQYF
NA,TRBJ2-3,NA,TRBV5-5,TGTGCCAGCAGCCCACTGGTCACAGATACGCAGTATTTT,CASSPLVTDTQYF
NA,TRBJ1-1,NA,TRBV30,TGTGCCTGGAGGGGAGAGACGGGCGCGAACACTGAAGCTTTCTTT,CAWRGETGANTEAFF
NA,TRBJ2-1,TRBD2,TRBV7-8,TGTGCCAGCAGCTCCAGAAGCGGGGGTGAGCAGTTCTTC,CASSSRSGGEQFF
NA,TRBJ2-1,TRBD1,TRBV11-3,TGTGCCAGCACCCCGGGACAGAACTACAATGAGCAGTTCTTC,CASTPGQNYNEQFF
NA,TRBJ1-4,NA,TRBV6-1,TGTGCCAGCAGTGAAGGGAGCTTATATGAAAAACTGTTTTTT,CASSEGSLYEKLFF
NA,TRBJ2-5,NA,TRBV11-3,TGTGCCAGCAGCTTAGCCGGGGTGGAGACCCAGTACTTC,CASSLAGVETQYF
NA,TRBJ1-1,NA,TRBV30,TGTGCCTGCCAGGGGACGAACACTGAAGCTTTCTTT,CACQGTNTEAFF
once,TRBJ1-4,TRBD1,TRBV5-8,TGTGCCAGCAGCGGGAGGACAGGGACCGGTGAAAAACTGTTTTTT,CASSGRTGTGEKLFF
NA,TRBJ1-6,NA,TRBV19,TGTGCCAGTAGTATCAGGGCCTATTCACCCCTCCACTTT,CASSIRAYSPLHF
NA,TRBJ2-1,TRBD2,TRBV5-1,TGCGCCAGCAGCCGCGGGGGGGCCAATGAGCAGTTCTTC,CASSRGGANEQFF
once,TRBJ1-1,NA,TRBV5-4,TGTGCCAGCAGCTTGGGTTTTGGGGTGAACACTGAAGCTTTCTTT,CASSLGFGVNTEAFF
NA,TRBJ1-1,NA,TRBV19,TGTGCCAGTAGTATCTACGCAGGGAACACTGAAGCTTTCTTT,CASSIYAGNTEAFF
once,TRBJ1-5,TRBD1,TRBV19,TGTGCCAGTAGCGGACAGGGGGGCAATCAGCCCCAGCATTTT,CASSGQGGNQPQHF
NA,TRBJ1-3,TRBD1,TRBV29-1,TGCAGCGACACCCGACAGGGGGCCAGAAACACCATATATTTT,CSDTRQGARNTIYF
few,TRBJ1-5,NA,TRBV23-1,TGCGCCAGCAGTCAACAACAGGGAAGGGCTAGCAATCAGCCCCAGCATTTT,CASSQQQGRASNQPQHF
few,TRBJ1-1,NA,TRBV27,TGTGCCAGCAGTTTAGCAGGTATGAACACTGAAGCTTTCTTT,CASSLAGMNTEAFF
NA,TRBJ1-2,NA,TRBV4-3,TGCGCCAGCAGCCAAGATCGGACGGCTCCGGCTAACTATGGCTACACCTTC,CASSQDRTAPANYGYTF
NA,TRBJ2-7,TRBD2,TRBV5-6,TGTGCCAGCAGCTTCGAACTAGCGGTTTACGAGCAGTACTTC,CASSFELAVYEQYF
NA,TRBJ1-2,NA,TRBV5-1,TGCGCCAGCAGTTACCGGGACGGCGACTATGGCTACACCTTC,CASSYRDGDYGYTF
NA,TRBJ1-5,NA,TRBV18,TGTGCCAGCTCACCAGAAGGGGAGGGTCAGCCCCAGCATTTT,CASSPEGEGQPQHF
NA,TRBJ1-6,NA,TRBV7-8,TGTGCCAGCAGCTTATCGCGGGTCACCAATTCACCCCTCCACTTT,CASSLSRVTNSPLHF
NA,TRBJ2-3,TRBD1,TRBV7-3,TGTGCCAGCAGCCCATGGGACAGGGGAACAGATACGCAGTATTTT,CASSPWDRGTDTQYF
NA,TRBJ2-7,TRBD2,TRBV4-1,TGCGCCAGCAGCCGAGCACTAGCGGGGGGGCGATACGAGCAGTACTTC,CASSRALAGGRYEQYF
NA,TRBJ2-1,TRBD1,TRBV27,TGTGCCAGCAATTCGCGACAGGGAACCTACAATGAGCAGTTCTTC,CASNSRQGTYNEQFF
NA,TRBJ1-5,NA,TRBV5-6,TGTGCCAGCAGCGGCGGGGGGGGGCGGAATCAGCCCCAGCATTTT,CASSGGGGRNQPQHF